The TCR beta chain under discussion was sequenced for a study of early T cells in non-severe SARS-CoV-2 infection. Study overall: Chains from this unsorted whole-blood bulk RNA could not be paired.

Germline CDR1 and CDR2: MNHNS and SASEGT. CDR3 length: 13 residues. V was shortened by 5 bases and J by 4 bases, with 9 bases between the two germline ends. Overall study results and limits: The matching step, a VDJdb search, favored anti-spike CD8 responses and missed private and CD4 specificities.

This clonotype was counted many times. Its specificity is unknown. The TCR library protocol was used to attach unique molecular identifiers. These identifiers were attached to individual cDNA molecules. TCRdb reprocessed the 5' RACE reads with MiXCR, giving one entry per CDR3 protein. The sample has roughly 27,000 distinct CDR3 sequences, around 4.2% seen once. This TCR was recovered from an adult who was a healthcare worker with PCR-confirmed SARS-CoV-2 infection or an uninfected control (not recorded which). V is TRBV6-1 and J is TRBJ2-1, with D perhaps matching TRBD2 (6 bases). Sequencing was carried out using whole blood. Written as DNA, the CDR3 is TGTGCCAGCAGTTTCAGCGGGTACAATGAGCAGTTCTTC. It specifies CASSFSGYNEQFF.